This T cell receptor (beta chain) was observed in a study of CD8+CD57+ T cells in acquired aplastic anemia. Profiles of TCR beta VDJ and CDR3 were generated from a genomic DNA template. In TCRdb, the reads were re-called with MiXCR into one record per CDR3 protein. Among some 92,000 distinct CDR3 sequences listed, roughly two thirds were seen once. Before being chosen for sequencing, patients had shown CD8+CD57+ cell expansion by flow cytometry. Diagnosis of severe acquired aplastic anemia applied to all patients. Germline assignment: CDR1 SGHTA and CDR2 FQGNSA. With 7 bases removed from V and 10 bases from J, the gap between germline ends came to 17 bases. CDR3 size: 13 residues.

This clonotype was sampled from a human donor with aplastic anemia. Source material: sorted CD4+, CD8+, or CD8+CD57+ T cells (not recorded which) from PBMCs. The chain recombines TRBV7-2 with TRBJ2-1; weak D call: TRBD2 (6 bases). The CDR3 sequence is CASNPQGLLEQFF. The CDR3 bases are TGTGCCAGCAATCCCCAGGGACTCCTCGAGCAGTTCTTC.